One and the same sample provided the 23 T cell receptor beta chains below, sequenced in a study of T cell repertoires in cytomegalovirus infection. These receptors' targets are unknown. In TCRdb, the reads were re-called with MiXCR into one record per CDR3 protein. The profile shows 100,000 to 150,000 distinct CDR3 sequences, roughly a third of them singletons. The sequencing here drew on CD8+ T cells from cultured PBMCs, taken from culture after CMV antigen stimulation. The receptors stem from a human donor in good health (CMV status not recorded). Some clones in this sample may be carry-over from other donors' samples.

The V gene is TRBV7-9, the J gene TRBJ1-1, with unresolved D. This CDR3 region has 14 residues. The germline CDR1 and CDR2 sequences are SEHNR and FQNEAQ (reference sequence). V gave up 1 base and J gave up 0 bases, with 6 bases separating them. The CDR3 here is CASSLVRMNTEAFF. The CDR3, as DNA: TGTGCCAGCAGCTTAGTCAGAATGAACACTGAAGCTTTCTTT.

This clonotype was found many times. This chain links TRBV29-1 with TRBJ1-2; the D gene is possibly TRBD1 (6 bases). The V end lost 7 bases, the J end lost 5 bases, and 17 bases lay between the germline ends. In germline, CDR1 is SQVTM, CDR2 ANQGSEA. The CDR3 runs to 13 residues. The CDR3 here is CSAGATGKYGYTF. CDR3 bases: TGCAGCGCGGGGGCCACAGGGAAATATGGCTACACCTTC.

This clonotype showed up just once. The genes are TRBV4-2 and TRBJ2-5, with unresolved D. The CDR3 is 14 amino acids. The V end was cut by 1 base, the J end by 5 bases, with 11 bases between. Germline CDR1 LGHNA, CDR2 YNFKEQ. The DNA for the CDR3 is TGTGCCAGCAGCCAAGGGCTAGATCTGGAGACCCAGTACTTC. As protein: CASSQGLDLETQYF.

The rearrangement links TRBV6-1 to TRBJ1-1; no clear D gene. The CDR3 sequence is 11 residues long. V was shortened by 4 bases and J by 6 bases, with 6 bases between the two germline ends. The germline CDR1 and CDR2 sequences are MNHNS and SASEGT. The CDR3 nucleotides are TGTGCCAGCAGTGGGACCTCTGAAGCTTTCTTT. This translates into CASSGTSEAFF.

The rearrangement uses TRBV11-1 and TRBJ1-1; D call uncertain. CDR3 length equals 13 residues. Germline CDR1 SGHAT, CDR2 FQDESV (reference sequence). Trimming stripped 5 bases from V and 4 bases from J, with 11 bases between. This CDR3 reads CASSGGVSTEAFF. Here the CDR3 DNA reads TGTGCCAGCAGCGGCGGGGTTAGCACTGAAGCTTTCTTT.

The V and J genes are TRBV20-1 and TRBJ2-7, with 8 bases identical to TRBD2. Germline V CDR1 and CDR2: DFQATT, SNEGSKA (reference sequence). The CDR3 covers 16 residues. After removal of 0 bases from V and 0 bases from J, the junction contained 7 bases not matched to a gene. The CDR3 reads CSARESRGARSYEQYF. CDR3 coding DNA: TGCAGTGCTAGAGAGTCGCGGGGGGCCCGCTCCTACGAGCAGTACTTC.

This clonotype was counted only a few times. The chain links TRBV10-2 to TRBJ2-2; 14 bases line up with TRBD2. J gave up 2 bases and V 10 bases, and 9 bases lay outside the gene matches. This CDR3 spans 17 amino acids. The germline V gene has CDR1 WSHSY and CDR2 SAAADI. CDR3 bases: TGCGCCACCCCGACCGGACTAGCGGGGGGAAACACCGGGGAGCTGTTTTTT. Amino acids: CATPTGLAGGNTGELFF.

V usage is TRBV6-5 and J usage is TRBJ2-5; D tentatively reads TRBD1 or TRBD2 (5 bases each). V was clipped by 5 bases and J by 2 bases, with 18 bases between them. In germline, CDR1 is MNHEY, CDR2 SVGAGI. CDR3 length equals 16 residues. The CDR3 DNA reads as TGTGCCAGCAGTCCTCTGCAGGGCCGGACTCAAGAGACCCAGTACTTC. Its protein product is CASSPLQGRTQETQYF.

A few counts support this clonotype. The chain uses TRBV12-5 and TRBJ2-1; D remains ambiguous. The V gene's germline CDR1 is LGHNT and CDR2 FRNRAP. Trimming took off 3 bases at V and 3 bases at J, with 6 bases between the two ends. The CDR3 totals 13 residues. The CDR3 DNA is TGTGCTAGTGGTTTCCCAAGCTACAATGAGCAGTTCTTC. Translation gives CASGFPSYNEQFF.

The chain joins TRBV7-9 to TRBJ1-2; D gene uncertain. Germline CDR1 is SEHNR and CDR2 is FQNEAQ (reference sequence). The V and J ends lost 5 bases and 12 bases respectively, with 19 bases between them. This CDR3 is built from 13 residues. The CDR3 region has the DNA TGTGCCAGCAGCCTAGACCCTTCCCCACCGCACACCTTC. Amino acid sequence: CASSLDPSPPHTF. The full variable domain, its missing parts supplied by reference TRBV7-9 and TRBJ1-2, is DTGVSQNPRHKITKRGQNVTFRCDPISEHNRLYWYRQTLGQGPEFLTYFQNEAQLEKSRLLSDRFSAERPKGSFSTLEIQRTEQGDSAMYLCASSLDPSPPHTFGSGTRLTVV.

The chain recombines TRBV7-2 with TRBJ2-2; 14 nucleotides match TRBD2. Germline lookup yields CDR1 SGHTA and CDR2 FQGNSA. V was pared by 5 bases and J by 0 bases, with 11 bases of the junction left unmatched. This CDR3 has 20 residues. The CDR3 sequence: CASSPGPPTSGGANTGELFF. CDR3 DNA: TGTGCCAGCAGCCCCGGTCCGCCGACTAGCGGGGGGGCGAACACCGGGGAGCTGTTTTTT.

This clonotype was picked up many times. The chain employs TRBV6-2 or TRBV6-3 and TRBJ1-1; D gene uncertain. The CDR3 loop spans 14 amino acids. Trimming took off 2 bases at V and 1 base at J, with 8 bases between the two ends. CDR1 and CDR2 from the germline V gene are MNHEY and SVGEGT. CDR3 sequence (DNA): TGTGCCAGCAGTTACGAGTTTCCGAACACTGAAGCTTTCTTT. Translated, it gives CASSYEFPNTEAFF.

The CDR3 DNA is TGTGCCAGCAGCCCGGAGGGGGTCTATGGCTACACCTTC. It is translated as CASSPEGVYGYTF. The V call is TRBV12-3 or TRBV12-4, the J call TRBJ1-2, with D perhaps matching TRBD1 (6 bases). This CDR3 spans 13 amino acids. With 6 bases removed from V and 4 bases from J, the gap between germline ends came to 12 bases.

This chain joins TRBV12-3 or TRBV12-4 and TRBJ2-1, with TRBD1 matching over 11 bases. The CDR3 consists of 15 residues. Unmatched junction bases numbered 9, after V lost 6 bases and J lost 8 bases. CDR3 DNA sequence: TGTGCCAGCAGCCCCGGACAGGGGGCATTCGATGAGCAGTTCTTC. Translating it yields CASSPGQGAFDEQFF.

The chain links TRBV20-1 to TRBJ2-4; D uncertain. V was trimmed by 7 bases and J by 0 bases, leaving 13 bases between them. Per the germline V gene, CDR1 is DFQATT and CDR2 is SNEGSKA (reference sequence). This CDR3 comprises 14 residues. CDR3 sequence (DNA): TGCAGTGTAGTAGACCTACTAGCCAAAAACATTCAGTACTTC. Its translation is CSVVDLLAKNIQYF.

This clonotype was picked up a small number of times. The V call is TRBV4-1, the J call TRBJ2-3; either TRBD1 or TRBD2 may fit D (5 bases each). The CDR3 runs 14 residues. The germline V and J ends were trimmed by 0 bases and 4 bases, with 8 bases remaining between them. Germline V gene lookup returns CDR1 MGHRA and CDR2 YSYEKL. CDR3 amino acids: CASSQDQGPDTQYF. The CDR3, as DNA: TGCGCCAGCAGCCAAGACCAGGGACCAGATACGCAGTATTTT.

The rearrangement joins TRBV6-1 to TRBJ2-5; 9 bases align to TRBD1. Trimming at V came to 5 bases and at J to 5 bases, leaving 9 bases not matched to a gene. The CDR3 loop spans 15 amino acids. Germline V gives CDR1 MNHNS, CDR2 SASEGT. The chain's CDR3 is CASSSWGQGRETQYF. CDR3 nucleotide sequence: TGTGCCAGCAGTTCCTGGGGACAGGGTCGGGAGACCCAGTACTTC.

This clonotype was recorded many times. The chain has TRBV7-2 and TRBJ2-5; D is unclear. The CDR3 totals 13 residues. Germline loops: CDR1 SGHTA, CDR2 FQGNSA. V was shortened by 1 base and J by 5 bases, with 8 bases between the two germline ends. The CDR3 DNA is TGTGCCAGCAGCTTAGTAGTTGGGGAGACCCAGTACTTC. Protein product: CASSLVVGETQYF.

The chain is built from TRBV7-8 and TRBJ1-2, with a possible D match to TRBD1 (6 bases). Germline V gives CDR1 SGHVS, CDR2 FQNEAQ. The CDR3 has 16 amino acids. Trimming took off 3 bases at V and 4 bases at J, with 18 bases between the two ends. This chain's CDR3 is CASSFISGVQLYGYTF. In DNA form, the CDR3 reads TGTGCCAGCAGCTTTATTTCAGGGGTTCAGCTCTATGGCTACACCTTC.

The gene calls are TRBV27 and TRBJ2-1; D ambiguous. V was trimmed by 3 bases and J by 7 bases, leaving 10 bases between them. Germline CDR1 and CDR2: MNHEY and SMNVEV (reference sequence). The CDR3 length is 13 residues. The CDR3 coding sequence is TGTGCCAGCAGTTTCAGTATTCTTAATGAGCAGTTCTTC. It is translated as CASSFSILNEQFF.

This clonotype showed up just a few times. The rearrangement links TRBV7-9 to TRBJ2-1, with D perhaps being TRBD1 or TRBD2 (5 bases each). The V end lost 6 bases, the J end lost 4 bases, and 7 bases lay between the germline ends. The V gene's germline CDR1 is SEHNR and CDR2 FQNEAQ (reference sequence). The CDR3 runs 12 residues. This CDR3 is CASRRGYNEQFF. Written as DNA, the CDR3 is TGTGCCAGCAGGAGGGGATACAATGAGCAGTTCTTC. Complete variable domain (other parts from reference TRBV7-9 and TRBJ2-1): DTGVSQNPRHKITKRGQNVTFRCDPISEHNRLYWYRQTLGQGPEFLTYFQNEAQLEKSRLLSDRFSAERPKGSFSTLEIQRTEQGDSAMYLCASRRGYNEQFFGPGTRLTVL.

The chain carries TRBV12-3 or TRBV12-4 and TRBJ2-7; no clear D gene. Trimming cost V 6 bases and J 3 bases, with 15 bases left between them. This CDR3 region has 14 residues. For the CDR3, the DNA is TGTGCCAGCAGCCCCATATTAAGCTTCTACGAGCAGTACTTC. It codes for CASSPILSFYEQYF.

This clonotype has just a few counts. This sequence joins TRBV4-1 and TRBJ2-3; 9 bases fit TRBD2. CDR1 and CDR2 from the germline V gene are MGHRA and YSYEKL. V lost 0 bases, J lost 5 bases, and 12 bases stayed unmatched. CDR3 size: 18 residues. CDR3 protein: CASSQDWRASGEEDTQYF. The CDR3 DNA reads TGCGCCAGCAGCCAAGATTGGAGGGCTAGCGGGGAGGAAGATACGCAGTATTTT.